Below, 30 T cell receptor beta chains from the same sample are listed, as sequenced in a study of T-cell reconstitution after alpha-beta-depleted transplantation in children. TCRbeta library construction was performed incorporating unique molecular identifiers. TCRdb fed the PCR reads into MiXCR, producing one record per CDR3 protein. The sample records 500,000 to 650,000 distinct CDR3 sequences, approximately 13% being singletons. Material: PBMCs, mostly from graft donor cells, obtained 360 days after TCRalphabeta/CD19-depleted stem cell transplant. The receptors shown here come from a male patient younger than 18 who had a stem cell transplant for acute myeloid leukemia, so the T cells may come from the graft donor.

This clonotype was seen repeatedly, ten times or more. The rearrangement links TRBV6-2 or TRBV6-3 to TRBJ1-5, with D tentatively TRBD1 (6 bases). There are 15 residues in the CDR3. Per germline, CDR1 MNHEY and CDR2 SVGEGT. V was trimmed by 7 bases and J by 1 base, leaving 14 bases between them. The CDR3 spells CASTQPGVSNQPQHF. The CDR3 DNA reads TGTGCCAGCACCCAACCAGGGGTGAGCAATCAGCCCCAGCATTTT.

This chain uses TRBV18 with TRBJ2-7; D may be TRBD2 (5 bases). The CDR3 runs 15 residues. V was shortened by 1 base and J by 5 bases, with 15 bases between the two germline ends. From germline, CDR1 is KGHSH and CDR2 LQKENI. Here the CDR3 DNA reads TGTGCCAGCTCACCACTAATAGCGACGTCCGACGAGCAGTACTTC. It yields the protein CASSPLIATSDEQYF.

V gene TRBV20-1 combines with J gene TRBJ2-7, with TRBD2 identical over 7 bases. Germline values: CDR1 DFQATT, CDR2 SNEGSKA (reference sequence). The J segment lost 4 bases and the V segment lost 1 base, leaving 10 bases of the junction unmatched. The CDR3 spans 15 residues. In DNA, the CDR3 is TGCAGTGCTAGAGTGGTGGGAGGGCCGATTTACGAGCAGTACTTC. Residues: CSARVVGGPIYEQYF.

The V gene is TRBV28, the J gene TRBJ2-1; no clear D gene. V was trimmed by 3 bases and J by 2 bases, leaving 11 bases between them. The CDR3 covers 15 residues. CDR1 is MDHEN and CDR2 is SYDVKM in the germline V gene. DNA for the CDR3: TGTGCCAGCAGTTTCGCCGGCGGCCCCTACAATGAGCAGTTCTTC. The encoded protein is CASSFAGGPYNEQFF.

This clonotype was observed a few times. V usage is TRBV7-2 and J usage is TRBJ2-7; 8 bases agree with TRBD2. The V gene end was trimmed by 1 base and the J gene end by 2 bases; junction bases not matched to a gene: 7. The CDR3 length is 16 residues. The V gene's germline CDR1 is SGHTA and CDR2 FQGNSA. CDR3 coding DNA: TGTGCCAGCAGCTTAGTATGGGGCGGGAGGCCCTACGAGCAGTACTTC. Translation gives CASSLVWGGRPYEQYF.

This clonotype was observed many times. The rearrangement joins TRBV6-1 to TRBJ2-7; no clear D. Per the germline V gene, CDR1 is MNHNS and CDR2 is SASEGT. The CDR3 extends over 15 amino acids. V was cut by 5 bases and J by 0 bases, with 14 bases left in between. The DNA for the CDR3 is TGTGCCAGCAGTCCTCGGCCCTGGGACTCCTACGAGCAGTACTTC. This sequence encodes CASSPRPWDSYEQYF.

The V call is TRBV5-1, the J call TRBJ2-1; weak D call: TRBD2 (6 bases). The CDR3 has 16 residues. Trimming took 0 bases from V and 4 from J, leaving 14 bases between them. The germline V gene encodes CDR1 SGHRS and CDR2 YFSETQ. For the CDR3, the DNA is TGCGCCAGCAGCTTGGATGGGGGAGGCCGATACAATGAGCAGTTCTTC. Translation gives CASSLDGGGRYNEQFF.

This clonotype has a handful of counts. The CDR3 region has the DNA TGCAGTGCTAGACCCGGGGTTGAGGAAAAACTGTTTTTT. This translates into CSARPGVEEKLFF. The rearrangement links TRBV20-1 to TRBJ1-4; D is unresolved. Trimming took off 2 bases at V and 8 bases at J, with 12 bases between the two ends. This CDR3 has 13 residues. Germline CDR1 and CDR2: DFQATT and SNEGSKA (reference sequence).

This clonotype was found a few times. This chain uses TRBV5-1 with TRBJ2-1, with a tentative D call TRBD2 (5 bases). In germline, CDR1 is SGHRS, CDR2 YFSETQ. The CDR3 is 16 amino acids. The V gene lost 2 bases and the J gene lost 0 bases, with 12 bases spanning the gap. The CDR3, as DNA: TGCGCCAGCAGCTTCAACGGGGATTACTCCTACAATGAGCAGTTCTTC. Translating gives CASSFNGDYSYNEQFF.

This clonotype was seen a few times. This rearrangement joins TRBV7-2 to TRBJ2-7, with 9 nucleotides matching TRBD2. Germline V gene lookup returns CDR1 SGHTA and CDR2 FQGNSA. V lost 3 bases to trimming and J lost 4 bases; unmatched junction nucleotides: 16. This CDR3 has 18 residues. The CDR3 nucleotides read TGTGCCAGCAGCTTCGGGCTAGCGGGATCCCTCCTCTCTTACGAGCAGTACTTC. Translating gives CASSFGLAGSLLSYEQYF.

Only a few counts were recorded for this clonotype. The V gene is TRBV12-3 or TRBV12-4, the J gene TRBJ1-1; unclear D gene. V was pared by 2 bases and J by 11 bases, with 9 bases between. The CDR3 runs 11 residues. CDR3 in amino acids: CASSLHDSAFF. The CDR3 nucleotides read TGTGCCAGCAGTTTACACGACTCGGCTTTCTTT.

The chain carries TRBV5-1 and TRBJ2-5; 10 bases map to TRBD2. The CDR3 runs 15 residues. Trimming cost V 4 bases and J 5 bases; bases outside gene matches: 8. The germline gives CDR1 SGHRS, CDR2 YFSETQ. The DNA for the CDR3 is TGCGCCAGCAGCGTGGGACTAGCGAGGTTGGAGACCCAGTACTTC. This codes for CASSVGLARLETQYF.

This clonotype showed up many times. V and J are TRBV5-6 and TRBJ2-1; D is unclear. In germline, CDR1 is SGHDT, CDR2 YYEEEE. Deletions cut 6 bases from V and 0 bases from J, with 13 bases between. This CDR3 is 15 amino acids long. The CDR3 loop reads CASTMTGSSYNEQFF. The DNA for the CDR3 is TGTGCCAGCACCATGACGGGTAGCTCCTACAATGAGCAGTTCTTC.

In this sample, this clonotype turned up many times. The CDR3 region is CSVVTGSGELFF. CDR3 coding DNA: TGCAGCGTAGTAACAGGGTCCGGGGAGCTGTTTTTT. V gene TRBV29-1 combines with J gene TRBJ2-2, with a weak D call TRBD1 (6 bases). V was clipped by 6 bases and J by 6 bases, with 11 bases between them. Germline CDR1 is SQVTM and CDR2 is ANQGSEA. The CDR3 is 12 residues long.

The genes are TRBV12-3 or TRBV12-4 and TRBJ2-3; 16 bases align to TRBD2. The CDR3 is made up of 18 amino acids. Germline trimming cut 6 bases from V and 6 bases from J; bases unmatched to any gene: 12. In DNA, the CDR3 is TGTGCCAGCAGGACGGGACTAGCGGGGGGGCCCTGGATTGATACGCAGTATTTT. Residues: CASRTGLAGGPWIDTQYF.

This rearrangement joins TRBV5-1 to TRBJ2-3; TRBD2 matches 11 bases. This CDR3 has 19 residues. Looked up from germline, CDR1 is SGHRS and CDR2 is YFSETQ. Losses at the gene ends were 0 bases for V and 2 bases for J; bases not matched to a gene: 11. CDR3 nucleotide sequence: TGCGCCAGCAGCTTGGGTCTAGCGGGAGGACGACCCACCACAGATACGCAGTATTTT. Translation: CASSLGLAGGRPTTDTQYF. The entire variable domain, with the rest obtained from reference TRBV5-1 and TRBJ2-3, is as follows: KAGVTQTPRYLIKTRGQQVTLSCSPISGHRSVSWYQQTPGQGLQFLFEYFSETQRNKGNFPGRFSGRQFSNSRSEMNVSTLELGDSALYLCASSLGLAGGRPTTDTQYFGPGTRLTVL.

V usage is TRBV10-3 and J usage is TRBJ2-3; no clear D. The CDR3 has 11 residues. CDR1 and CDR2 from the germline V gene are ENHRY and SYGVKD. V lost 5 bases, J lost 4 bases, and 4 bases lay in between. The CDR3 protein is CAISLADTQYF. In DNA, the CDR3 is TGTGCCATCAGTTTAGCAGATACGCAGTATTTT.

V usage is TRBV7-3 and J usage is TRBJ2-1; 9 nucleotides align to TRBD2. The CDR3 is made up of 17 amino acids. J was trimmed by 0 bases and V by 0 bases; bases with no gene match: 3. Per germline, CDR1 SGHTA and CDR2 FQGTGA. CDR3 sequence: CASSLTGSGSSYNEQFF. The DNA for the CDR3 is TGTGCCAGCAGCTTAACCGGTAGCGGGAGCTCCTACAATGAGCAGTTCTTC.

This clonotype has a handful of counts. The V and J genes are TRBV2 and TRBJ2-5, with 9 bases lining up with TRBD2. CDR1 is SNHLY, CDR2 FYNNEI, per germline. The CDR3 has 17 residues. V lost 7 bases and J lost 5; bases outside the gene matches: 17. Written as DNA, the CDR3 is TGTGCCAGCATTCGGCTAGCGGGGTACCCCTCCTCGGAGACCCAGTACTTC. Translated, it gives CASIRLAGYPSSETQYF.

This clonotype was counted ten times or more. The chain uses TRBV7-6 and TRBJ2-7; D is possibly TRBD1 (6 bases). The V and J ends lost 5 bases and 2 bases respectively, with 13 bases between them. The CDR3 spans 14 residues. CDR1 SGHVS and CDR2 FNYEAQ come from the germline V gene. The CDR3 loop reads CASSERQATYEQYF. Written as DNA, the CDR3 is TGTGCCAGCAGCGAGAGACAGGCGACCTACGAGCAGTACTTC.

This clonotype occurred a few times. V is TRBV20-1 and J is TRBJ1-3, with a tentative D call TRBD1 (6 bases). V was shortened by 3 bases and J by 0 bases, with 12 bases between the two germline ends. Germline V gene data show CDR1 as DFQATT and CDR2 as SNEGSKA (reference sequence). The CDR3 consists of 15 residues. The DNA for the CDR3 is TGCAGTGCTAGTCGGGGGGCCTTCTCTGGAAACACCATATATTTT. It translates to CSASRGAFSGNTIYF.

This clonotype was picked up many times. The V call is TRBV28, the J call TRBJ2-2, with TRBD1 matching 8 bases. Germline CDR1 reads MDHEN; CDR2 reads SYDVKM. V lost 6 bases and J lost 7; bases outside the gene matches: 7. The CDR3 covers 14 residues. CDR3 sequence: CASRRTGLDGELFF. CDR3 DNA: TGTGCCAGCAGAAGGACAGGGTTGGACGGGGAGCTGTTTTTT.

This chain uses TRBV15 with TRBJ2-3; tentative D call: TRBD1 (5 bases). CDR1 and CDR2 (germline): LNHNV, YYDKDF (reference sequence). V was pared by 0 bases and J by 4 bases, with 14 bases between. This CDR3 is built from 16 residues. This CDR3 reads CATSRDPGKGPDTQYF. DNA for the CDR3: TGTGCCACCAGCAGAGATCCAGGGAAGGGGCCAGATACGCAGTATTTT.

The V gene is TRBV28, the J gene TRBJ2-7; 11 bases match TRBD2. The CDR3 covers 19 residues. The V gene's germline CDR1 is MDHEN and CDR2 SYDVKM. With 4 bases clipped from V and 5 bases from J, the junction kept 19 bases outside the gene matches. The CDR3 DNA is TGTGCCAGCAGTTCACTGAGGTCTAAACTAGCGGGAGATCGCGACGAGCAGTACTTC. Translating it yields CASSSLRSKLAGDRDEQYF.

This clonotype was picked up many times. V and J are TRBV5-1 and TRBJ2-1, with D hard to call. The germline V gene has CDR1 SGHRS and CDR2 YFSETQ. The length of the CDR3 is 14 residues. With 2 bases removed from V and 1 base from J, the gap between germline ends came to 7 bases. This CDR3 reads CASSFAGSYNEQFF. The CDR3 coding sequence is TGCGCCAGCAGCTTTGCAGGTTCCTACAATGAGCAGTTCTTC.

This clonotype was found a few times. The chain has TRBV12-3 or TRBV12-4 and TRBJ2-1; possible D gene TRBD1, 6 bases. Trimming took off 2 bases at V and 9 bases at J, with 11 bases between the two ends. This CDR3 comprises 13 residues. The CDR3 DNA reads TGTGCCAGCAGTTTAAGGGGGTCGGGTGAGCAGTTCTTC. This translates into CASSLRGSGEQFF.

The chain links TRBV14 to TRBJ2-1; 7 bases line up with TRBD2. This CDR3 region has 15 residues. Trimming removed 1 base from V and 5 bases from J; junction bases left unmatched: 5. CDR1 is SGHDN, CDR2 FVKESK, per germline. The CDR3 sequence is CASSQGGRAHNEQFF. As DNA, the CDR3 is TGTGCCAGCAGCCAAGGAGGGAGGGCCCACAATGAGCAGTTCTTC.

At least ten counts were recorded for this clonotype. The chain employs TRBV20-1 and TRBJ2-2; D is possibly TRBD1 (6 bases). Per germline, CDR1 DFQATT and CDR2 SNEGSKA (reference sequence). This CDR3 spans 14 amino acids. The V end was cut by 3 bases, the J end by 3 bases, with 11 bases between. The CDR3 nucleotides read TGCAGTGCTAGCTGGGGGCTCGACACCGGGGAGCTGTTTTTT. This gives the protein CSASWGLDTGELFF.

V usage is TRBV5-8 and J usage is TRBJ2-5; D tentatively fits TRBD1 or TRBD2 (5 bases each). The V end was cut by 3 bases, the J end by 5 bases, with 14 bases between. This CDR3 spans 14 amino acids. Germline V gene sequence: CDR1 SGHTS, CDR2 YDEGEE. DNA for the CDR3: TGTGCCAGCAGCTACCGGGGCAGGGATGAGACCCAGTACTTC. Its translation is CASSYRGRDETQYF.

This clonotype was detected many times. The chain couples TRBV29-1 to TRBJ2-7; D is unresolved. The CDR3 consists of 12 residues. Germline V lookup: CDR1 SQVTM, CDR2 ANQGSEA. With 4 bases removed from V and 7 bases from J, the gap between germline ends came to 14 bases. The CDR3 nucleotides read TGCAGCGTTGTGTGGCCCTCCGGGGAGCAGTACTTC. Translating gives CSVVWPSGEQYF.